This T cell receptor beta chain is drawn from a study of blood T cell repertoires in COVID-19. Turning to the study itself: The samples span acute and convalescent COVID-19 from the United States, Italy and Spain.

Germline-derived CDR1 and CDR2 are MNHEY and SVGAGI. V lost 6 bases, J lost 7 bases, and 2 bases stayed unmatched. This CDR3 region has 11 residues. The age range of participants was about 18 to 90 years, with residence in around 22 US areas. The study assigned cohorts using participant-reported clinical history. Per the original methods: Amplification from reference gene primers served as the basis for estimated nucleated cell counts. Only in-frame clones appear in the TCRdb table, and some are missing; sequencing was by immunoSEQ multiplex PCR. V, J and clone size reflect that table, while D and trimming were determined from the DNA. The sample contains about 300,000 clones, about 85% of which appear only once.

Sequenced material: PBMCs or T cells enriched from blood (not recorded which). J is TRBJ1-2 and V is TRBV6-5, with 7 bases identical to TRBD1. The TCR was taken from a woman under 40 who had recovered from COVID-19. CDR3 nucleotide sequence: TGTGCCAGCAGGAGGGGGCCTGGCTACACCTTC. Its translation: CASRRGPGYTF.